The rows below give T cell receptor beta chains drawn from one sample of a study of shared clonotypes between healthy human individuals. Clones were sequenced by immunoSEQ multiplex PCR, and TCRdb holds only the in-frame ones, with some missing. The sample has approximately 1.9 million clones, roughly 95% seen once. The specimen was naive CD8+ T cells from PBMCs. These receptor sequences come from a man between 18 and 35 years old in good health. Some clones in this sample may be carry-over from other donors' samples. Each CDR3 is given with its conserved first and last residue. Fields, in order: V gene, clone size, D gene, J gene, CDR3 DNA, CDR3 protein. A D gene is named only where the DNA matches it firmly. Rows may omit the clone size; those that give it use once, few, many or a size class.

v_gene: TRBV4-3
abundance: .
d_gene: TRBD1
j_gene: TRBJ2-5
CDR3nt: TGCGCCAGCAGCCCGACAGGGTTTGAGACCCAGTACTTC
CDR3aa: CASSPTGFETQYF

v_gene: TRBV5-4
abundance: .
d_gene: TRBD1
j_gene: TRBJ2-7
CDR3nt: TGTGCCAGCAGCTCCTACCAGGGGACAGGGAATTGGTACGAGCAGTACTTC
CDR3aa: CASSSYQGTGNWYEQYF

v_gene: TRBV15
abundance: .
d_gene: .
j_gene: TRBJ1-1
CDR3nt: TGTGCCACCGGGATCGGGGGGGAGCACACTGAAGCTTTCTTT
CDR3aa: CATGIGGEHTEAFF

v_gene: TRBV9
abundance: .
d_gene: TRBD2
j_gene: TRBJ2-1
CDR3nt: TGTGCCAGCAGCGCTAGCGGGAGACCCTACAATGAGCAGTTCTTC
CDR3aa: CASSASGRPYNEQFF

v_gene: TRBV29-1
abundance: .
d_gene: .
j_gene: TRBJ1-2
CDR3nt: TGCAGCGTTGAAGATTGGGTAGAGGTCGGTGGCTACACCTTC
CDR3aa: CSVEDWVEVGGYTF

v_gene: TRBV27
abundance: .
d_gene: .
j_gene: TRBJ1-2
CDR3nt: TGTGCCAGCAGCTTTACAGCCAGTAGCTATGGCTACACCTTC
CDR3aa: CASSFTASSYGYTF

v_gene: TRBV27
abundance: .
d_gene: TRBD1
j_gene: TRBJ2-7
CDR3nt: TGTGCCAGCAGTTTATCGATAGGGACAGTAACCTACGAGCAGTACTTC
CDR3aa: CASSLSIGTVTYEQYF

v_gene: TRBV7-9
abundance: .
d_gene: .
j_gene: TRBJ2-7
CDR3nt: TGTGCCAGCAGCTCCCGGGACAACTCCTACGAGCAGTACTTC
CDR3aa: CASSSRDNSYEQYF

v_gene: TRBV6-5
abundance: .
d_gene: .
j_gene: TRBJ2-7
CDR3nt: TGTGCCAGCAGCGGACTGAACTACGAGCAGTACTTC
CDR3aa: CASSGLNYEQYF

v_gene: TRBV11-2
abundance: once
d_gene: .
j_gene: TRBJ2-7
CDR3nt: TGTGCCAGCAGCTTAGCTAAATTCTACGAGCAGTACTTC
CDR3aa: CASSLAKFYEQYF

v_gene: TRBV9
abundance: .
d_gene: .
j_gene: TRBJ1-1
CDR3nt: TGTGCCAGCAGCGTTGGGGGAGGAGACACTGAAGCTTTCTTT
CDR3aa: CASSVGGGDTEAFF

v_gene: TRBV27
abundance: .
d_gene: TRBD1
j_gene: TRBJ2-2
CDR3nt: TGTGCCAGCAGTTTAGACAGGGCTAACACCGGGGAGCTGTTTTTT
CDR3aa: CASSLDRANTGELFF

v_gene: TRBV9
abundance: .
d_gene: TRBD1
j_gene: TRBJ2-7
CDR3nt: TGTGCCAGCAGCGCGGGGACAGACTACGAGCAGTACTTC
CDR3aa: CASSAGTDYEQYF